The 16 T cell receptor beta chains reported below all come from one sample, sequenced in a study of control samples from healthy donors and cancer patients. TCRdb keeps only in-frame clones here, not all; method: immunoSEQ multiplex PCR. The data hold about 140,000 clones, with around nine tenths observed a single time. The material sequenced was blood. Receptors were obtained from a young man in good health.

This clone was observed once. V usage is TRBV2 and J usage is TRBJ1-1, with D possibly being TRBD1 (6 bases). Trimming took 7 bases from V and 1 from J, leaving 13 bases between them. The CDR3 length is 14 residues. CDR1 and CDR2 from the germline V gene are SNHLY and FYNNEI. CDR3 protein: CASKTGFGNTEAFF. CDR3 in DNA: TGTGCCAGCAAGACAGGATTTGGGAACACTGAAGCTTTCTTT. Complete variable domain (other parts from reference TRBV2 and TRBJ1-1): EPEVTQTPSHQVTQMGQEVILRCVPISNHLYFYWYRQILGQKVEFLVSFYNNEISEKSEIFDDQFSVERPDGSNFTLKIRSTKLEDSAMYFCASKTGFGNTEAFFGQGTRLTVV.

The CDR3: CASSEGTGFEKLFF. The CDR3, as DNA: TGTGCCAGCAGTGAAGGGACAGGGTTTGAAAAACTGTTTTTT. The chain couples TRBV6-1 to TRBJ1-4; 8 bases fit TRBD1. Germline values: CDR1 MNHNS, CDR2 SASEGT. The CDR3 is 14 amino acids. With V trimmed by 1 base and J by 7 bases, 2 bases remained unmatched.

The chain carries TRBV5-6 and TRBJ1-2; D is unresolved. The germline V gene encodes CDR1 SGHDT and CDR2 YYEEEE. V gave up 0 bases and J gave up 8 bases, with 14 bases separating them. CDR3 size: 14 residues. CDR3 amino acids: CASSLVERIVGYTF. The CDR3 DNA reads TGTGCCAGCAGCTTGGTTGAACGGATTGTGGGCTACACCTTC.

The V call is TRBV28, the J call TRBJ1-1, with TRBD1 matching 7 bases. Germline CDR1 is MDHEN and CDR2 is SYDVKM. The ends lost 2 bases at V and 5 bases at J; junction bases unmatched: 5. The CDR3 is 14 residues long. CDR3 nucleotide sequence: TGTGCCAGCAGTTTAGGACAGGCCTCGACTGAAGCTTTCTTT. Translating gives CASSLGQASTEAFF.

The chain carries TRBV13 and TRBJ2-3; 13 nucleotides align to TRBD2. CDR3 size: 16 residues. CDR1 PRHDT and CDR2 FYEKMQ come from the germline V gene (reference sequence). The ends lost 6 bases at V and 4 bases at J; junction bases unmatched: 7. The CDR3, as DNA: TGTGCCAGCAGTAATACTAGCGGGGGGGCCCCAGATACGCAGTATTTT. It translates to CASSNTSGGAPDTQYF. The complete variable domain, with remaining parts taken from reference TRBV13 and TRBJ2-3, reads AAGVIQSPRHLIKEKRETATLKCYPIPRHDTVYWYQQGPGQDPQFLISFYEKMQSDKGSIPDRFSAQQFSDYHSELNMSSLELGDSALYFCASSNTSGGAPDTQYFGPGTRLTVL.

This clone was recorded a few times. This chain uses TRBV6-5 with TRBJ1-3; TRBD1 is a possible D gene (6 bases). Trimming took 6 bases from V and 1 from J, leaving 10 bases between them. This CDR3 contains 14 residues. The germline V gene encodes CDR1 MNHEY and CDR2 SVGAGI. The CDR3 coding sequence is TGTGCCAGCAGAATACAGGGATCTGGAAACACCATATATTTT. Protein sequence: CASRIQGSGNTIYF.

The rearrangement uses TRBV4-2 and TRBJ2-3; D gene unclear. V lost 1 base and J lost 6, with 5 bases in between. Germline V lookup: CDR1 LGHNA, CDR2 YNFKEQ. This CDR3 comprises 12 residues. This CDR3 is CASSQGSDTQYF. Written as DNA, the CDR3 is TGTGCCAGCAGCCAAGGGTCGGATACGCAGTATTTT.

The J gene is TRBJ1-2, the V gene TRBV7-9; D is ambiguous. There are 15 residues in the CDR3. Per germline, CDR1 SEHNR and CDR2 FQNEAQ (reference sequence). The V gene lost 1 base and the J gene lost 2 bases, with 11 bases spanning the gap. CDR3 nucleotides: TGTGCCAGCAGCTTAGAGGTGGGATTCAACTATGGCTACACCTTC. This sequence encodes CASSLEVGFNYGYTF.

V and J are TRBV6-2 or TRBV6-3 and TRBJ1-1; D gene ambiguous. The germline gives CDR1 MNHEY, CDR2 SVGEGT. The CDR3 has 13 residues. Trimming removed 5 bases from V and 2 bases from J, with 9 bases in between. CDR3 bases: TGTGCCAGCAGTCTATACCTTAACACTGAAGCTTTCTTT. It translates to CASSLYLNTEAFF.

The genes are TRBV5-1 and TRBJ2-3; D assignment may be TRBD1 or TRBD2 (6 bases each). This CDR3 contains 16 residues. V dropped 0 bases and J dropped 4 bases, with 15 bases sitting between them. Germline assignment: CDR1 SGHRS and CDR2 YFSETQ. The CDR3 loop is CASSLDGGGTSDTQYF. The CDR3 DNA reads TGCGCCAGCAGCTTGGATGGAGGGGGAACCTCAGATACGCAGTATTTT.

The genes are TRBV15 and TRBJ2-7; 10 positions match TRBD2. Germline CDR1 reads LNHNV; CDR2 reads YYDKDF (reference sequence). V lost 4 bases and J lost 8; bases outside the gene matches: 11. This CDR3 has 15 residues. The CDR3 loop is CATSNLAGDFWKQYF. In DNA, the CDR3 is TGTGCCACCAGCAACCTAGCGGGGGACTTCTGGAAGCAGTACTTC.

This chain links TRBV27 with TRBJ2-7; TRBD1 matches at 7 bases. This CDR3 has 14 residues. J lost 2 bases, V lost 8 bases, and 9 bases had no gene match. The germline V gene encodes CDR1 MNHEY and CDR2 SMNVEV (reference sequence). CDR3 in DNA: TGTGCCAGCCGGGACAGCATAATTCCCTACGAGCAGTACTTC. Protein sequence: CASRDSIIPYEQYF.

This chain joins TRBV2 and TRBJ2-5, with D perhaps TRBD2 (7 bases). V was trimmed by 0 bases and J by 5 bases, leaving 13 bases between them. The CDR3 length is 15 residues. CDR1 is SNHLY and CDR2 is FYNNEI in the germline V gene. This CDR3 reads CASSEALRGAETQYF. The CDR3, as DNA: TGTGCCAGCAGTGAAGCGCTTCGGGGGGCCGAGACCCAGTACTTC.

The chain links TRBV6-4 to TRBJ2-2, with D uncertain. Per germline, CDR1 MRHNA and CDR2 SNTAGT. V lost 7 bases, J lost 5 bases, and 14 bases lay in between. The CDR3 loop spans 14 amino acids. The CDR3 sequence is CASTPRPGTGELFF. As DNA, the CDR3 is TGTGCCAGCACCCCCCGCCCCGGTACCGGGGAGCTGTTTTTT.

This clone was seen a single time. The genes are TRBV29-1 and TRBJ2-5; TRBD1 matches at 10 bases. The V gene end was trimmed by 8 bases and the J gene end by 5 bases; junction bases not matched to a gene: 5. The CDR3 totals 12 residues. Germline CDR1 and CDR2: SQVTM and ANQGSEA. CDR3 region: CSTLTGGETQYF. The CDR3 nucleotides read TGCAGCACCCTGACAGGGGGCGAGACCCAGTACTTC.

The V call is TRBV7-2, the J call TRBJ1-1; D unresolved. The germline V gene encodes CDR1 SGHTA and CDR2 FQGNSA. V was pared by 0 bases and J by 4 bases, with 9 bases between. The CDR3 has 14 amino acids. CDR3 in DNA: TGTGCCAGCAGCTTAGCGTCGGGGAGCACTGAAGCTTTCTTT. Translation: CASSLASGSTEAFF. Full variable domain (outside the CDR3, taken from reference TRBV7-2 and TRBJ1-1): GAGVSQSPSNKVTEKGKDVELRCDPISGHTALYWYRQSLGQGLEFLIYFQGNSAPDKSGLPSDRFSAERTGGSVSTLTIQRTQQEDSAVYLCASSLASGSTEAFFGQGTRLTVV.